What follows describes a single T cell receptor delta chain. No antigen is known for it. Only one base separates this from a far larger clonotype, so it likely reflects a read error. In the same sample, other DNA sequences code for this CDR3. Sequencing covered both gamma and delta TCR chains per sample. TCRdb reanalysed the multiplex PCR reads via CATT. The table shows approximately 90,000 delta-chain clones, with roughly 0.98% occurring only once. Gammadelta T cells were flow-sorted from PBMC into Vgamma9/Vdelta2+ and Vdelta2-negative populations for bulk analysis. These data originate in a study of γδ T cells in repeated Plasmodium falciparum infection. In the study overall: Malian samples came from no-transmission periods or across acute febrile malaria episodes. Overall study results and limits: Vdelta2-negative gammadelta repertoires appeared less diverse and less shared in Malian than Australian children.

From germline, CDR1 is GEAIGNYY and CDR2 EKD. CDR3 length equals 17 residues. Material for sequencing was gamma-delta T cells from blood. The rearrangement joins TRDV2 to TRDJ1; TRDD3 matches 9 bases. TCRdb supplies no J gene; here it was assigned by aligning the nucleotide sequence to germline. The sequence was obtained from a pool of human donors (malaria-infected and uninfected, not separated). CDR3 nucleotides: TGTGCCTGCGACAAGGGGGATACTTCTCGGGGGGCCGATAAACTCATCTTT. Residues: CACDKGDTSRGADKLIF.